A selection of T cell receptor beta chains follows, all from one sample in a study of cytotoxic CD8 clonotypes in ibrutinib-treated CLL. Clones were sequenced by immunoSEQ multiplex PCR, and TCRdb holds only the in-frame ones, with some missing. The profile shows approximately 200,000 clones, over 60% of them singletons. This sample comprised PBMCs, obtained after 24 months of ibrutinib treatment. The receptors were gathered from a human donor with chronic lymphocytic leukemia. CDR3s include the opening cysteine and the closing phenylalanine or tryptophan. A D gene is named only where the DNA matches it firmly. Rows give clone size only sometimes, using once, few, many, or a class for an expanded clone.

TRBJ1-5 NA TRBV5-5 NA CASSWGQPNQPQHF TGTGCCAGCAGCTGGGGGCAGCCCAATCAGCCCCAGCATTTT
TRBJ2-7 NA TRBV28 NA CASRRDSRSSYEQYF TGTGCCAGCAGACGGGACTCGCGAAGCTCCTACGAGCAGTACTTC
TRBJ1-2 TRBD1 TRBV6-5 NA CASSFDRENYGYTF TGTGCCAGCAGTTTCGACAGGGAAAACTATGGCTACACCTTC
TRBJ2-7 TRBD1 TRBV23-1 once CASSHSGQGARYEQYF TGCGCCAGCAGTCACTCGGGACAGGGGGCGAGGTACGAGCAGTACTTC
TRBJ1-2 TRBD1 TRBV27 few CASSLNRGEGGYTF TGTGCCAGCAGTCTAAACAGGGGAGAAGGGGGCTACACCTTC
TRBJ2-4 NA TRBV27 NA CASKGPADGIQYF TGTGCCAGCAAGGGCCCGGCAGATGGCATTCAGTACTTC
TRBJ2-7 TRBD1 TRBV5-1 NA CASSSTPTGAYEQYF TGCGCCAGCAGCTCTACACCGACAGGGGCCTACGAGCAGTACTTC
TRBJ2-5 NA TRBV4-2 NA CASSQDGATSLTQYF TGTGCCAGCAGCCAAGATGGAGCCACCTCTTTGACCCAGTACTTC
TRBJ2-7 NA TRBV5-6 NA CASSPVGSLSPYEQYF TGTGCCAGCAGCCCCGTGGGCAGCCTCTCCCCCTACGAGCAGTACTTC
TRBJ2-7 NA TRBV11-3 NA CASSRGGSEEQYF TGTGCCAGCAGCCGTGGGGGCTCGGAGGAGCAGTACTTC
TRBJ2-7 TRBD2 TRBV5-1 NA CASSGLAGGTYEQYF TGCGCCAGCAGCGGACTAGCGGGAGGTACCTACGAGCAGTACTTC
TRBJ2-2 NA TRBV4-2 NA CASSQPQGGSTGELFF TGTGCCAGCAGCCAACCTCAGGGAGGTAGCACCGGGGAGCTGTTTTTT
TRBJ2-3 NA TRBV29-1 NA CSVKEPTDTQYF TGCAGCGTGAAGGAACCTACAGATACGCAGTATTTT
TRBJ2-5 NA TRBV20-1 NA CSATIGETQYF TGCAGTGCTACTATTGGAGAGACCCAGTACTTC
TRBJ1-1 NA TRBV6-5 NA CASSYSRQRKTEAFF TGTGCCAGCAGTTACTCGAGGCAGAGAAAGACTGAAGCTTTCTTT
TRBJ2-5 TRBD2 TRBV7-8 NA CASKRTSGIYQETQYF TGTGCCAGCAAAAGGACTAGCGGGATCTACCAAGAGACCCAGTACTTC
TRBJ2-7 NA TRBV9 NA CASSVGNPYDEQYF TGTGCCAGCAGCGTAGGGAACCCCTACGACGAGCAGTACTTC
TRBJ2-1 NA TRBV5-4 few CASSPKNNEQFF TGTGCCAGCAGCCCAAAGAACAATGAGCAGTTCTTC
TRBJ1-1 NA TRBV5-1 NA CASSFNTEAFF TGCGCCAGCAGCTTTAACACTGAAGCTTTCTTT